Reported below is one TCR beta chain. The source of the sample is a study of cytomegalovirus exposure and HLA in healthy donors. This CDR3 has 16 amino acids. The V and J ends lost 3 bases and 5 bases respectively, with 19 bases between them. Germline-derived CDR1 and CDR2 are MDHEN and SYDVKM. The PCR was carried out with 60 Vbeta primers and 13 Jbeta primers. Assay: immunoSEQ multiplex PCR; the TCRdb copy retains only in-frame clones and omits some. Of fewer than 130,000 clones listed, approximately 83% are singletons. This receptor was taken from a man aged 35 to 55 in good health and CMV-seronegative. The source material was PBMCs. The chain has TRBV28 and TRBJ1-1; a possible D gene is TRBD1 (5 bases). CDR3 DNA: TGTGCCAGCAGTTTCGGAGCTCTAAGGGGAGGGACTGAAGCTTTCTTT. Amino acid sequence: CASSFGALRGGTEAFF.